This T cell receptor beta chain was obtained from a study of blood T cell repertoires in COVID-19. Across the study: Spain, Italy and the United States supplied samples that represented acute and convalescent COVID-19. In each case, the material was cDNA or gDNA derived from T cells, B-cell-depleted T cells, or PBMCs.

Original data processing: Using reference gene primer amplification, nucleated cell counts were estimated. Data came from immunoSEQ multiplex PCR; TCRdb stores just in-frame clones and leaves some out. That table is the source of V, J and clone size, and D and trimming were worked out from the DNA. This sample has 130,000 or so clones; about 86% occur once, and the top ten carry about 2.1%. CDR3 length equals 18 residues. The trim removed 3 bases at V and 5 bases at J, leaving 16 bases unmatched. Germline V lookup: CDR1 MGHRA, CDR2 YSYEKL. This chain joins TRBV4-1 and TRBJ2-1; 7 bases are a match to TRBD2. Sequenced material: peripheral blood. The source of this sequence is a woman aged 45-60 years with acute or convalescent COVID-19. This chain's CDR3 is CASSHLIGSGTGDNEQFF. CDR3 sequence (DNA): TGCGCCAGCAGCCACCTTATAGGAAGCGGGACTGGAGACAATGAGCAGTTCTTC.